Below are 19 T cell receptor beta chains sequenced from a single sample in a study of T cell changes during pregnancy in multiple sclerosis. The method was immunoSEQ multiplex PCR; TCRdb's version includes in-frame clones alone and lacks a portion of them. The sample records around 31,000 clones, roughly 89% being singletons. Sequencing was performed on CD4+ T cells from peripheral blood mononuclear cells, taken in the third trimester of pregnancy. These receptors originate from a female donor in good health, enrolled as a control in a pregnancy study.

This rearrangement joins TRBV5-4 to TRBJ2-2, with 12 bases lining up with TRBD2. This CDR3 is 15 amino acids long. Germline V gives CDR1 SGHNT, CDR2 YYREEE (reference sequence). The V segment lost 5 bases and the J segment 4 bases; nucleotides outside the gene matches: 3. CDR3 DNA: TGTGCCAGCAGACTAGCGGGAGGTCCCACCGGGGAGCTGTTTTTT. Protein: CASRLAGGPTGELFF.

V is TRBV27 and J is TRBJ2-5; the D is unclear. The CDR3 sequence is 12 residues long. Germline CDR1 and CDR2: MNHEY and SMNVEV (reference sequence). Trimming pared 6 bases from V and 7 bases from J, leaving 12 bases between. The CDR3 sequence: CASRTGFGTQYF. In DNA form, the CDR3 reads TGTGCCAGCAGAACGGGTTTCGGGACCCAGTACTTC.

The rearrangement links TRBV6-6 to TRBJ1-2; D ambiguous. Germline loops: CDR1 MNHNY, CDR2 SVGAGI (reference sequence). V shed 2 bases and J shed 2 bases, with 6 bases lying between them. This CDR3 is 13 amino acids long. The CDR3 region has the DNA TGTGCCAGCAGTTACGTTGAGAACTATGGCTACACCTTC. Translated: CASSYVENYGYTF.

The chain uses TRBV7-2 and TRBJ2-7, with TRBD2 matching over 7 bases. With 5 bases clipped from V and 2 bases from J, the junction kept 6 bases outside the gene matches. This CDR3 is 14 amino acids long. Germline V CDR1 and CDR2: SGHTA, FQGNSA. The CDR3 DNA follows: TGTGCCAGCAGCCCGCCGGGGGGACCCTACGAGCAGTACTTC. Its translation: CASSPPGGPYEQYF.

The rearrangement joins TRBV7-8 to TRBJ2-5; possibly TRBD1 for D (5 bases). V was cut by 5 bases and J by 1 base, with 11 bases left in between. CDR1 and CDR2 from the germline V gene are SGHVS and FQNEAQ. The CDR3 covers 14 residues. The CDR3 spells CASSLGHRQETQYF. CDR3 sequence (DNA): TGTGCCAGCAGCCTCGGACATCGCCAAGAGACCCAGTACTTC.

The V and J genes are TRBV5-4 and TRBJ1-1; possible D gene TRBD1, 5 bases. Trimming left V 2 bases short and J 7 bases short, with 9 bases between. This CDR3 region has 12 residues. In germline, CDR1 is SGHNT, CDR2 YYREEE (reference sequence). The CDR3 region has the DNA TGTGCCAGCAGCTTCGACAGATATGAAGCTTTCTTT. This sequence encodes CASSFDRYEAFF.

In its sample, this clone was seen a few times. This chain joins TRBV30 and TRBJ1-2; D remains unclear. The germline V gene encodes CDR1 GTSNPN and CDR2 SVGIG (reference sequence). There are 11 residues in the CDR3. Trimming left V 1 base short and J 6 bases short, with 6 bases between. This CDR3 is CAWSGLDGYTF. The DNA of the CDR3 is TGTGCCTGGAGTGGTCTTGATGGCTACACCTTC.

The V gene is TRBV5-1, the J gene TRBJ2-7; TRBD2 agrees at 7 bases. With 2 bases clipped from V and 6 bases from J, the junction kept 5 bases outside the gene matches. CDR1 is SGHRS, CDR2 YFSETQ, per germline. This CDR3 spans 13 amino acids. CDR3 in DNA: TGCGCCAGCAGCTTCCGGGGGGAGGCCGAGCAGTACTTC. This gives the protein CASSFRGEAEQYF.

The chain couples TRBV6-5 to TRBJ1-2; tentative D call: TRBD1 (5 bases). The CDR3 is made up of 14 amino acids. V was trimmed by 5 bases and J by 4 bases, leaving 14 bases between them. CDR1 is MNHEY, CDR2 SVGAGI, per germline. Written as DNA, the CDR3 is TGTGCCAGCAGTCTGACAGTGGATTCCTATGGCTACACCTTC. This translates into CASSLTVDSYGYTF.

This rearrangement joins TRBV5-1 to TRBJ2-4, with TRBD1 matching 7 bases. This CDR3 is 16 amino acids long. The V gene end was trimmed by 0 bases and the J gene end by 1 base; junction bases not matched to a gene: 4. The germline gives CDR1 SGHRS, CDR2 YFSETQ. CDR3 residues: CASSLGGGSAKNIQYF. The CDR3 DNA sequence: TGCGCCAGCAGCTTGGGAGGGGGCTCTGCCAAAAACATTCAGTACTTC. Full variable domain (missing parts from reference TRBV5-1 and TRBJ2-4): KAGVTQTPRYLIKTRGQQVTLSCSPISGHRSVSWYQQTPGQGLQFLFEYFSETQRNKGNFPGRFSGRQFSNSRSEMNVSTLELGDSALYLCASSLGGGSAKNIQYFGAGTRLSVL.

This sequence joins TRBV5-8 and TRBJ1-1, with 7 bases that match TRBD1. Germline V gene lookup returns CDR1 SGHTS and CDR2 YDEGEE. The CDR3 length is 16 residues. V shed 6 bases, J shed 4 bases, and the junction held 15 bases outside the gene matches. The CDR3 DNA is TGTGCCAGCACCAAGATAAAGGGTCCAGGGGGCACTGAAGCTTTCTTT. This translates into CASTKIKGPGGTEAFF.

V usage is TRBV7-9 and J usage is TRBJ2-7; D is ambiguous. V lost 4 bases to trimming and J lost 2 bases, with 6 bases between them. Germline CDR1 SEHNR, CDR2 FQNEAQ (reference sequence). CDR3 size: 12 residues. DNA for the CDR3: TGTGCCAGCAGCTCCGCGCCCTACGAGCAGTACTTC. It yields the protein CASSSAPYEQYF.

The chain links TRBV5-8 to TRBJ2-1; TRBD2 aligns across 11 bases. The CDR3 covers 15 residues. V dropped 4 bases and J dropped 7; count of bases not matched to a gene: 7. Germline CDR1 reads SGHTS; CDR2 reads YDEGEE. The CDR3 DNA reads TGTGCCAGCAGCACACTAGCGGGAGCTAGGAATGAGCAGTTCTTC. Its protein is CASSTLAGARNEQFF.

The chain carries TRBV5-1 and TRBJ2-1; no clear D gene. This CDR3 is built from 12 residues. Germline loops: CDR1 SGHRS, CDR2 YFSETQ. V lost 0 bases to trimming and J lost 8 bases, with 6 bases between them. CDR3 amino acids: CASSLAEDEQFF. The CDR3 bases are TGCGCCAGCAGCTTGGCCGAGGATGAGCAGTTCTTC.

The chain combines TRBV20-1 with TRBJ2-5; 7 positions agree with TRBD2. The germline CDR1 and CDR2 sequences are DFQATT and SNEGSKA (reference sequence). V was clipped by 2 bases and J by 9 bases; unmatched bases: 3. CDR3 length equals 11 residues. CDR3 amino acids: CSARLGGAQYF. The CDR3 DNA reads TGCAGTGCTAGACTGGGGGGGGCCCAGTACTTC.

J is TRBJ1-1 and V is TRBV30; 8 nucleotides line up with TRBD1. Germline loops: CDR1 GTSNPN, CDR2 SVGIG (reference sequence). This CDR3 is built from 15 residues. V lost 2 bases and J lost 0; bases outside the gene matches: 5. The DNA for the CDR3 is TGTGCCTGGAGTAGGACAGGGTTTATGAACACTGAAGCTTTCTTT. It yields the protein CAWSRTGFMNTEAFF.

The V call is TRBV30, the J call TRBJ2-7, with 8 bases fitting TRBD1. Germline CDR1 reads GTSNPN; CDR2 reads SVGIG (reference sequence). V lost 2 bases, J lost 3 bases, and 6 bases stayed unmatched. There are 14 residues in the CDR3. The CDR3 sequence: CAWSRQGMIYEQYF. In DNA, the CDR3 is TGTGCCTGGAGTCGACAGGGGATGATCTACGAGCAGTACTTC.

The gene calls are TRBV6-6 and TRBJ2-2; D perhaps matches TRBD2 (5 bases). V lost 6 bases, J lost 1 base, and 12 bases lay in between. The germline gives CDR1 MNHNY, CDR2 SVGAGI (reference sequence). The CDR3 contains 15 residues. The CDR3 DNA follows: TGTGCCAGCAGCCAAGCGGCGGGGAACACCGGGGAGCTGTTTTTT. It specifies CASSQAAGNTGELFF.

This chain's CDR3 is CASSPLTGRQYF. The CDR3 DNA sequence: TGTGCCAGCAGTCCTCTCACGGGAAGGCAGTACTTC. J is TRBJ2-7 and V is TRBV27, with a tentative D call TRBD2 (5 bases). Germline-derived CDR1 and CDR2 are MNHEY and SMNVEV (reference sequence). Deletions cut 5 bases from V and 9 bases from J, with 14 bases between. The CDR3 has 12 amino acids.